This TCR beta chain comes out of a study of cytomegalovirus exposure and HLA in healthy donors. Study-wide findings and caveats: The authors listed over 150 TCR beta chains as cytomegalovirus-associated. Researchers reported in a later analysis that a missense DCLRE1C variant was tied to TCR beta V- and J-gene trimming. TCR beta chains associated with HLA were, in a later analysis, more clonally expanded than equally common others.

Primers: 60 Vbeta forward and 13 Jbeta reverse. Clones were read by immunoSEQ multiplex PCR, and TCRdb kept only the in-frame ones, dropping some. In the table there are over 150,000 clones, approximately 79% of which are singletons. Concerning this clone itself: The antigen remains unidentified.

Trimming took 4 bases from V and 8 from J; bases not matched to a gene: 6. The V gene's germline CDR1 is LGHNA and CDR2 YSLEER. This CDR3 is built from 15 residues. The sample was PBMCs. The clonotype originates from a human donor in good health. The chain links TRBV4-3 to TRBJ2-1; TRBD1 agrees at 12 bases. The CDR3 here is CASSLTGTGGYEQFF. For the CDR3, the DNA is TGCGCCAGCAGCCTTACCGGGACAGGGGGCTATGAGCAGTTCTTC.